This T cell receptor (beta chain) was captured in a study of T cell responses to AZD1222 COVID-19 vaccine. Study-level findings and limits: As reported, nearly half of all spike-specific TCRs target variant regions that are unmutated.

On this clone itself: Its antigen is not known.

Some clones are missing from TCRdb's copy, which holds only in-frame ones; the method was immunoSEQ multiplex PCR. Here the sample spans fewer than 100,000 clones, around 90% being singletons. The germline gives CDR1 LNHDA, CDR2 SQIVND (reference sequence). Trimming pared 3 bases from V and 4 bases from J, leaving 10 bases between. The CDR3 spans 14 residues. The sample here was peripheral blood, taken on day 0 of AZD1222 vaccination. This sequence joins TRBV19 and TRBJ1-5, with D tentatively TRBD1 (5 bases). The clonotype was recovered from an adult in good health. CDR3 sequence: CASSIWGRNQPQHF. In nucleotides, the CDR3 is TGTGCCAGTAGTATCTGGGGCCGGAATCAGCCCCAGCATTTT.